The next 16 T cell receptor beta chains were all read from a single sample in a study of T cells in localized non-small cell lung cancer (dated by TCRdb to 2018 to 2021). Libraries were built with the immunoSEQ multiplex PCR assay. Sourced from immuneACCESS, this table was stored by TCRdb with only in-frame sequences that have V and J called. A share of the clones is absent; for the studies checked, an unresolved V gene accounts for under half, and the remainder has no known explanation. This sample has about 59,000 clones in its table, and roughly 92% of those were observed once. Of the sample, nearly 20% falls within the top ten clones. Sample: peripheral blood, taken before any cancer treatment. Receptors were obtained from a man aged 40-75 years with stage I lung adenocarcinoma.

The chain combines TRBV5-6 with TRBJ1-4, with TRBD1 as a possible D gene (5 bases). Trimming took off 2 bases at V and 7 bases at J, with 15 bases between the two ends. CDR1 and CDR2 from the germline V gene are SGHDT and YYEEEE. There are 15 residues in the CDR3. CDR3 sequence: CASSFFAGPGEKLFF. The DNA of the CDR3 is TGTGCCAGCAGCTTTTTCGCAGGGCCTGGTGAAAAACTGTTTTTT.

The V and J genes are TRBV5-8 and TRBJ2-2; D may correspond to TRBD1 or TRBD2 (5 bases each). The germline CDR1 and CDR2 sequences are SGHTS and YDEGEE. V was pared by 2 bases and J by 10 bases, with 12 bases between. The CDR3 length is 13 residues. CDR3 sequence (DNA): TGTGCCAGCAGCTTTTGGGGACGTGAGGAGCTGTTTTTT. As protein: CASSFWGREELFF.

The genes are TRBV9 and TRBJ1-2; no clear D. CDR1 is SGDLS and CDR2 is YYNGEE in the germline V gene. Trimming removed 0 bases at V and 1 base at J, with 10 bases between. This CDR3 has 15 residues. Here the CDR3 DNA reads TGTGCCAGCAGCGTAGGGGCAGGCAATAACTATGGCTACACCTTC. Its translation is CASSVGAGNNYGYTF.

The chain has TRBV12-5 and TRBJ2-7, with TRBD2 as a possible D gene (5 bases). With 0 bases removed from V and 7 bases from J, the gap between germline ends came to 10 bases. This CDR3 has 13 residues. Germline assignment: CDR1 LGHNT and CDR2 FRNRAP. In nucleotides, the CDR3 is TGTGCTAGTGGTTTGGTACCGACGGGAGAGCAGTACTTC. Its protein is CASGLVPTGEQYF.

The chain combines TRBV30 with TRBJ1-1; D gene unclear. With 2 bases removed from V and 1 base from J, the gap between germline ends came to 11 bases. The germline CDR1 and CDR2 sequences are GTSNPN and SVGIG (reference sequence). The CDR3 has 14 residues. The CDR3 sequence: CAWSLGFANTEAFF. As DNA, the CDR3 is TGTGCCTGGAGTCTGGGGTTTGCGAACACTGAAGCTTTCTTT.

The chain combines TRBV18 with TRBJ2-5, with 11 bases that match TRBD1. V lost 3 bases, J lost 6 bases, and 3 bases stayed unmatched. From germline, CDR1 is KGHSH and CDR2 LQKENI. The CDR3 contains 14 residues. The CDR3 nucleotides are TGTGCCAGCTCACCGGGACAGGGGGTGAAGACCCAGTACTTC. Protein: CASSPGQGVKTQYF.

The chain joins TRBV9 to TRBJ2-2; 8 bases align to TRBD1. This CDR3 is 16 amino acids long. Germline V gene lookup returns CDR1 SGDLS and CDR2 YYNGEE. Unmatched junction bases numbered 6, after V lost 0 bases and J lost 5 bases. The CDR3 bases are TGTGCCAGCAGCGTAGAGGGGACAGGAAAAACCGGGGAGCTGTTTTTT. Protein product: CASSVEGTGKTGELFF.

The chain combines TRBV9 with TRBJ2-2; possibly TRBD1 for D (6 bases). The germline V gene encodes CDR1 SGDLS and CDR2 YYNGEE. Trimming pared 4 bases from V and 8 bases from J, leaving 21 bases between. The length of the CDR3 is 16 residues. The chain's CDR3 is CASSPRQDPRAGELFF. DNA of the CDR3: TGTGCCAGCAGCCCCCGACAGGATCCCCGGGCGGGGGAGCTGTTTTTT. The full variable domain, rest sourced from reference TRBV9 and TRBJ2-2, is DSGVTQTPKHLITATGQRVTLRCSPRSGDLSVYWYQQSLDQGLQFLIQYYNGEERAKGNILERFSAQQFPDLHSELNLSSLELGDSALYFCASSPRQDPRAGELFFGEGSRLTVL.

V gene TRBV6-1 combines with J gene TRBJ2-3; TRBD2 aligns across 8 bases. CDR3 size: 15 residues. Germline V gives CDR1 MNHNS, CDR2 SASEGT. The V segment lost 2 bases and the J segment 2 bases; nucleotides outside the gene matches: 3. CDR3 amino acids: CASSESGLDTDTQYF. In DNA form, the CDR3 reads TGTGCCAGCAGTGAATCGGGACTAGACACAGATACGCAGTATTTT.

The chain is built from TRBV7-2 and TRBJ2-7; 8 bases match TRBD2. In germline, CDR1 is SGHTA, CDR2 FQGNSA. J gave up 2 bases and V 1 base, and 4 bases lay outside the gene matches. The CDR3 extends over 15 amino acids. The DNA for the CDR3 is TGTGCCAGCAGCTTAGGGGGGACTAGTACCTACGAGCAGTACTTC. Translating it yields CASSLGGTSTYEQYF. The entire variable domain, with the rest obtained from reference TRBV7-2 and TRBJ2-7, is as follows: GAGVSQSPSNKVTEKGKDVELRCDPISGHTALYWYRQSLGQGLEFLIYFQGNSAPDKSGLPSDRFSAERTGGSVSTLTIQRTQQEDSAVYLCASSLGGTSTYEQYFGPGTRLTVT.

The chain carries TRBV11-3 and TRBJ2-2, with TRBD2 identical over 9 bases. Germline V gene lookup returns CDR1 SGHNT and CDR2 YENEEA. This CDR3 has 19 amino acids. V was pared by 3 bases and J by 1 base, with 12 bases of the junction left unmatched. This CDR3 is CASSFQRKSGRKNTGELFF. The CDR3 DNA is TGTGCCAGCAGCTTTCAACGAAAAAGCGGGAGGAAGAACACCGGGGAGCTGTTTTTT. The full variable domain, completed using reference TRBV11-3 and TRBJ2-2, is EAGVVQSPRYKIIEKKQPVAFWCNPISGHNTLYWYLQNLGQGPELLIRYENEEAVDDSQLPKDRFSAERLKGVDSTLKIQPAELGDSAVYLCASSFQRKSGRKNTGELFFGEGSRLTVL.

This chain links TRBV7-3 with TRBJ2-7, with 7 bases lining up with TRBD2. CDR3 size: 14 residues. CDR1 SGHTA and CDR2 FQGTGA come from the germline V gene. The J segment lost 0 bases and the V segment lost 5 bases, leaving 4 bases of the junction unmatched. The CDR3 is CASSPLAGSYEQYF. The DNA for the CDR3 is TGTGCCAGCAGCCCATTAGCGGGCTCCTACGAGCAGTACTTC.

The genes are TRBV4-3 and TRBJ2-5; D unclear. Trimming removed 1 base at V and 3 bases at J, with 6 bases between. The CDR3 extends over 13 amino acids. In germline, CDR1 is LGHNA, CDR2 YSLEER. CDR3 amino acids: CASSQGVEETQYF. The DNA for the CDR3 is TGCGCCAGCAGCCAAGGGGTCGAAGAGACCCAGTACTTC.

The chain recombines TRBV29-1 with TRBJ2-5; TRBD2 matches 14 bases. Germline CDR1 and CDR2: SQVTM and ANQGSEA. There are 16 residues in the CDR3. The V segment lost 4 bases and the J segment 5 bases; nucleotides outside the gene matches: 9. CDR3 sequence reads: CSVGSTSGRDGETQYF. DNA of the CDR3: TGCAGCGTTGGTTCGACTAGCGGGAGGGATGGGGAGACCCAGTACTTC. The full variable domain, in which reference TRBV29-1 and TRBJ2-5 provide the parts outside the CDR3, is SAVISQKPSRDICQRGTSLTIQCQVDSQVTMMFWYRQQPGQSLTLIATANQGSEATYESGFVIDKFPISRPNLTFSTLTVSNMSPEDSSIYLCSVGSTSGRDGETQYFGPGTRLLVL.

The chain couples TRBV28 to TRBJ1-1; 9 bases are a match to TRBD1. Trimming removed 4 bases from V and 5 bases from J; junction bases left unmatched: 14. The length of the CDR3 is 17 residues. The germline V gene encodes CDR1 MDHEN and CDR2 SYDVKM. As DNA, the CDR3 is TGTGCCAGCAGTTCCGACAGGGGGACCTGGTCGGAAACTGAAGCTTTCTTT. Translated: CASSSDRGTWSETEAFF.

V is TRBV10-3 and J is TRBJ1-3; D not resolved. The CDR3 is made up of 16 amino acids. Germline values: CDR1 ENHRY, CDR2 SYGVKD. V lost 3 bases to trimming and J lost 0 bases, with 12 bases between them. The CDR3 sequence: CAISERATSSGNTIYF. The CDR3 DNA reads TGTGCCATCAGTGAAAGAGCGACGAGCTCTGGAAACACCATATATTTT.